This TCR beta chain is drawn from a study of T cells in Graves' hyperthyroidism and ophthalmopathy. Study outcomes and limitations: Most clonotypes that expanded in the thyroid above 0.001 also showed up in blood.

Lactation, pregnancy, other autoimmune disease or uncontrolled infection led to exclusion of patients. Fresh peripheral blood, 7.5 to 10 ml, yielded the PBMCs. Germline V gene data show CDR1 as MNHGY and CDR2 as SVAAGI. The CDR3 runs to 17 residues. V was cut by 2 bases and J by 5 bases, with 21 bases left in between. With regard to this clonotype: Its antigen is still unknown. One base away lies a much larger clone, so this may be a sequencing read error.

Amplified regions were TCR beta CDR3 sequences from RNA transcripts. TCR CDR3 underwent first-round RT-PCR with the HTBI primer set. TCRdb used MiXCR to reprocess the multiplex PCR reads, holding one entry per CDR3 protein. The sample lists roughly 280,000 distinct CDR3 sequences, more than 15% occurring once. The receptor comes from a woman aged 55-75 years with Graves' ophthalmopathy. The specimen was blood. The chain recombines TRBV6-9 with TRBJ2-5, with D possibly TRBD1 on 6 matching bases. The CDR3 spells CASSYHTVDSRNETQYF. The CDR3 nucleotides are TGTGCCAGCAGTTATCATACCGTGGACAGCAGGAACGAGACCCAGTACTTC.